This TCR beta chain is from a study of T cell changes during pregnancy in multiple sclerosis. Data came from immunoSEQ multiplex PCR; TCRdb stores just in-frame clones and leaves some out. This sample has 65,000 to 85,000 clones, with approximately 93% found just once. The CDR3 is made up of 14 amino acids. Germline V gene sequence: CDR1 SNHLY, CDR2 FYNNEI. Trimming shortened V by 7 bases and J by 0 bases, and 7 bases separated the two germline ends. The receptor was derived from a female donor with multiple sclerosis, enrolled in a pregnancy study. The specimen comprised peripheral blood, sampled in the second trimester of pregnancy. The V gene is TRBV2, the J gene TRBJ2-6; D might be TRBD2 (5 bases). The CDR3 region has the DNA TGTGCCAGCAACGGAGGCTCTGGGGCCAACGTCCTGACTTTC. The encoded protein is CASNGGSGANVLTF.